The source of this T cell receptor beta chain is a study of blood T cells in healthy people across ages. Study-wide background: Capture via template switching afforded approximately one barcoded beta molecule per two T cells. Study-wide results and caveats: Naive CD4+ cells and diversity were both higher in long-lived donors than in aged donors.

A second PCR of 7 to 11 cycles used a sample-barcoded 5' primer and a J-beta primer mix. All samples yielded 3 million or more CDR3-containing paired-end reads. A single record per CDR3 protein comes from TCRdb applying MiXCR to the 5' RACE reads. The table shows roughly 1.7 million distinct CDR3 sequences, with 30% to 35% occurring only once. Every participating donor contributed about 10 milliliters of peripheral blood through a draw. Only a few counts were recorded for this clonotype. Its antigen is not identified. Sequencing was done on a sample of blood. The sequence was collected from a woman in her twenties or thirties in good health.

The CDR3 DNA is TGTGCCAGCAGTTACTCGAACCCCTGGGACAGTCCTTACAATGAGCAGTTCTTC. Its translation is CASSYSNPWDSPYNEQFF. The chain couples TRBV6-5 to TRBJ2-1; 7 positions match TRBD1. This CDR3 comprises 18 residues. Germline V lookup: CDR1 MNHEY, CDR2 SVGAGI. Germline trimming cut 0 bases from V and 4 bases from J; bases unmatched to any gene: 12.